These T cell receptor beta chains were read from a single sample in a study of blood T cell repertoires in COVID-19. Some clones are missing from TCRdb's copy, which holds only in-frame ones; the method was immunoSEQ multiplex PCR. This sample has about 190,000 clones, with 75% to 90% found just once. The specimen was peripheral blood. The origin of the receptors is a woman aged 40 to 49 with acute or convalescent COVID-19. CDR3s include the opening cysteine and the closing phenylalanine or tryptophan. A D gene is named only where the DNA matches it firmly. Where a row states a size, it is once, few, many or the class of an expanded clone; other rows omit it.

CSASVRASTDTQYF,TGCAGTGCTAGTGTCCGTGCGAGCACAGATACGCAGTATTTT,.,TRBJ2-3,.,TRBV20-1
CASTWTSGGAVEQFF,TGTGCCAGCACCTGGACTAGCGGGGGGGCTGTTGAGCAGTTCTTC,TRBD2,TRBJ2-1,few,TRBV5-4
CATLWPHCNQPQHF,TGTGCCACCTTGTGGCCGCATTGTAATCAGCCCCAGCATTTT,.,TRBJ1-5,.,TRBV24-1
CASSVGQGVRQKLFF,TGTGCCAGCAGCGTCGGACAGGGGGTTAGGCAAAAACTGTTTTTT,TRBD1,TRBJ1-4,.,TRBV9
CASSWSGREETQYF,TGTGCCAGCAGTTGGTCAGGCAGAGAAGAGACCCAGTACTTC,.,TRBJ2-5,.,TRBV28
CASSQVEAGRGAPLHF,TGCGCCAGCAGCCAAGTAGAAGCTGGCAGGGGGGCACCCCTCCACTTT,TRBD1,TRBJ1-6,.,TRBV4-1
CASSRGLFYEQYF,TGTGCCAGCAGTCGGGGACTTTTCTACGAGCAGTACTTC,.,TRBJ2-7,few,TRBV28
CASSMVGDEQYF,TGTGCCAGTAGTATGGTAGGGGACGAGCAGTACTTC,.,TRBJ2-7,few,TRBV19
CASSFDRAYEQYF,TGCGCCAGCAGCTTTGACCGGGCCTACGAGCAGTACTTC,.,TRBJ2-7,.,TRBV5-1
CASSLDRNTEAFF,TGTGCCAGCAGCTTGGACAGGAACACTGAAGCTTTCTTT,.,TRBJ1-1,.,TRBV5-6
CASSRSGQGAPVSAFF,TGTGCCAGCAGCCGTTCGGGACAGGGGGCACCTGTTTCAGCTTTCTTT,TRBD1,TRBJ1-1,.,TRBV9
CASSMRGSVHEQYF,TGTGCCAGTAGTATGCGGGGCTCCGTCCACGAGCAGTACTTC,.,TRBJ2-7,.,TRBV19
CASSQTGTEDEKLFF,TGTGCCAGCAGCCAAACAGGCACAGAAGATGAAAAACTGTTTTTT,.,TRBJ1-4,.,TRBV4-2
CASSPRDNWNSPLHF,TGTGCCAGCAGCCCGAGGGACAATTGGAATTCACCCCTCCACTTT,.,TRBJ1-6,.,TRBV7-9
CASSFGEGEQFF,TGTGCCAGCAGTTTCGGTGAGGGCGAGCAGTTCTTC,.,TRBJ2-1,few,TRBV28
CASSPNGLAGGPTYEQYF,TGTGCCAGCAGCCCCAATGGTTTGGCGGGAGGACCAACCTACGAGCAGTACTTC,TRBD2,TRBJ2-7,once,TRBV5-4
CASSPGPGRNNSPLHF,TGTGCCAGCAGTCCAGGACCGGGAAGGAATAATTCACCCCTCCACTTT,.,TRBJ1-6,few,TRBV28
CASSDARDSNNEKLFF,TGTGCCAGCAGCGACGCACGGGACAGCAATAATGAAAAACTGTTTTTT,TRBD1,TRBJ1-4,.,TRBV5-4
CASSSTGGWGYEQYF,TGTGCCAGCAGTTCCACAGGGGGCTGGGGCTACGAGCAGTACTTC,TRBD1,TRBJ2-7,.,TRBV6-5
CASSYAGRGGRNEQFF,TGTGCCAGCAGTTACGCGGGGCGCGGGGGTAGGAATGAGCAGTTCTTC,TRBD2,TRBJ2-1,once,TRBV6-6
CASSQTGTYNEKLFF,TGCGCCAGCAGCCAGACTGGCACCTATAATGAAAAACTGTTTTTT,.,TRBJ1-4,.,TRBV4-1
CAWVQGLSGANVLTF,TGTGCCTGGGTCCAGGGACTCTCTGGGGCCAACGTCCTGACTTTC,.,TRBJ2-6,.,TRBV30
CASSIRPIESQPQHF,TGTGCCAGTAGTATACGTCCCATAGAAAGTCAGCCCCAGCATTTT,.,TRBJ1-5,.,TRBV19
CASSYMGANSPLHF,TGTGCCAGCAGTTATATGGGGGCTAATTCACCCCTCCACTTT,.,TRBJ1-6,.,TRBV11-2
CASSLEGRNQPQHF,TGTGCCAGCAGCCTGGAGGGACGCAATCAGCCCCAGCATTTT,.,TRBJ1-5,once,TRBV7-9
CASSLARIATDTQYF,TGCGCCAGCAGCTTGGCCAGAATCGCCACAGATACGCAGTATTTT,.,TRBJ2-3,.,TRBV5-1
CASSLLQGLGSPLHF,TGTGCCAGCAGTCTCCTACAGGGTTTGGGGTCACCCCTCCACTTT,.,TRBJ1-6,.,TRBV28
CASSPRWTHSEVEKLFF,TGTGCCAGCAGTCCCCGTTGGACACACTCAGAGGTAGAAAAACTGTTTTTT,.,TRBJ1-4,.,TRBV27
CASSSPTNGNEKLFF,TGTGCCAGCAGCTCCCCGACTAATGGGAATGAAAAACTGTTTTTT,.,TRBJ1-4,few,TRBV5-4
CASSPRGVNTEAFF,TGTGCCAGTAGTCCCAGGGGGGTGAACACTGAAGCTTTCTTT,TRBD1,TRBJ1-1,once,TRBV19
CASSFFKGTANTEAFF,TGTGCCAGCAGCTTTTTTAAGGGGACAGCGAACACTGAAGCTTTCTTT,TRBD1,TRBJ1-1,.,TRBV11-2
CASRETTALYGYTF,TGCGCCAGCAGAGAGACAACCGCACTCTATGGCTACACCTTC,.,TRBJ1-2,.,TRBV5-1
CASSPSLEQYF,TGTGCCAGCAGCCCCAGTCTTGAGCAGTACTTC,.,TRBJ2-7,.,TRBV7-9
CASSTRQGLNQPQHF,TGTGCCAGCAGTACAAGACAGGGACTCAATCAGCCCCAGCATTTT,TRBD1,TRBJ1-5,.,TRBV28
CASSLDSGTGGREQFF,TGTGCCAGCAGCTTAGACTCCGGGACAGGGGGCAGGGAGCAGTTCTTC,TRBD1,TRBJ2-1,.,TRBV7-2
CSVGPSGSYEKLFF,TGCAGCGTTGGTCCCTCCGGGTCGTATGAAAAACTGTTTTTT,.,TRBJ1-4,.,TRBV29-1
CASSLSVAYEQYF,TGCGCCAGCAGCTTGTCTGTTGCCTACGAGCAGTACTTC,.,TRBJ2-7,.,TRBV5-1
CASSLGLARTLAKNIQYF,TGCGCCAGCAGCCTCGGACTAGCGCGAACGCTAGCCAAAAACATTCAGTACTTC,TRBD2,TRBJ2-4,.,TRBV4-1
CASSQEGWDSMNTEAFF,TGTGCCAGCAGCCAAGAGGGGTGGGACAGCATGAACACTGAAGCTTTCTTT,TRBD1,TRBJ1-1,.,TRBV14
CATSDLAGNQPQHF,TGTGCCACCAGTGATTTGGCAGGGAATCAGCCCCAGCATTTT,.,TRBJ1-5,once,TRBV24-1
CASSFGQGFYEQYF,TGTGCCAGCAGCTTTGGACAGGGGTTCTACGAGCAGTACTTC,TRBD1,TRBJ2-7,few,TRBV7-9